The clone carrying this T cell receptor (beta chain) was seen once. Additional DNA sequences in this sample encode the identical CDR3. This entry is derived from a study of radiation and T cells in renal cell carcinoma. The time point here: blood 4 weeks post-SBRT, at nephrectomy. As to treatment: 15 Gy SBRT to primary tumor, nephrectomy 4 weeks later. With 5 bases removed from V and 5 bases from J, the gap between germline ends came to 22 bases. In germline, CDR1 is SGHAT, CDR2 FQNNGV. CDR3 length equals 16 residues. The method was immunoSEQ multiplex PCR; TCRdb's version includes in-frame clones alone and lacks a portion of them. The sample carries approximately 90,000 clones, approximately 80% recorded once.

The source is a man aged 50-60 years with renal cell carcinoma. The rearrangement links TRBV11-2 to TRBJ2-7, with D possibly TRBD2 on 5 matching bases. The material was blood, obtained from a patient whose treatment included radiotherapy and nephrectomy. DNA for the CDR3: TGTGCCAGCAGCCTTTGGGGAGCTCCACCCACCGACGAGCAGTACTTC. This gives the protein CASSLWGAPPTDEQYF.